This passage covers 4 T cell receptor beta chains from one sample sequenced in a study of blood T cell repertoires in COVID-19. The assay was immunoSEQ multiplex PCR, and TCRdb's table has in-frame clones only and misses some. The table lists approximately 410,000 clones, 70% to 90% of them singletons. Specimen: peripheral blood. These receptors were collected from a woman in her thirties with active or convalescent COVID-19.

The CDR3 region is CASSFLAQDPKLFF. Written as DNA, the CDR3 is TGTGCCAGCAGTTTCCTCGCACAAGATCCAAAACTGTTTTTT. The rearrangement joins TRBV27 to TRBJ1-4; no clear D. CDR1 is MNHEY, CDR2 SMNVEV, per germline (reference sequence). The CDR3 totals 14 residues. V lost 3 bases, J lost 10 bases, and 15 bases lay in between.

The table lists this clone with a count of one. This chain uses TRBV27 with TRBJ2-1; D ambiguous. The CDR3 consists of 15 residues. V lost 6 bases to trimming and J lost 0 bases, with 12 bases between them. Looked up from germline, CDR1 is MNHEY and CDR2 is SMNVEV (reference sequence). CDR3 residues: CASRVLASSYNEQFF. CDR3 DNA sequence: TGTGCCAGCAGAGTTTTGGCTAGCTCCTACAATGAGCAGTTCTTC.

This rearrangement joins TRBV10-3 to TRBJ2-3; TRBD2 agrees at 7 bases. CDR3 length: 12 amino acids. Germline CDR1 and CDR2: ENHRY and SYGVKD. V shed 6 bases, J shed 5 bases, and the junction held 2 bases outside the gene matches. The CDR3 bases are TGTGCCATCAGGGGAGGGGAAGATACGCAGTATTTT. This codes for CAIRGGEDTQYF.

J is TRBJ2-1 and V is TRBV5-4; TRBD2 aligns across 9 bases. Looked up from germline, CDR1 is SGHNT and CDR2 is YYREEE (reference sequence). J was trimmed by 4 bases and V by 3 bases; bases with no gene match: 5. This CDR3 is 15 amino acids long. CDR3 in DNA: TGTGCCAGCAGCTACCAGCGGGGGGAATACAATGAGCAGTTCTTC. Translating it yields CASSYQRGEYNEQFF.